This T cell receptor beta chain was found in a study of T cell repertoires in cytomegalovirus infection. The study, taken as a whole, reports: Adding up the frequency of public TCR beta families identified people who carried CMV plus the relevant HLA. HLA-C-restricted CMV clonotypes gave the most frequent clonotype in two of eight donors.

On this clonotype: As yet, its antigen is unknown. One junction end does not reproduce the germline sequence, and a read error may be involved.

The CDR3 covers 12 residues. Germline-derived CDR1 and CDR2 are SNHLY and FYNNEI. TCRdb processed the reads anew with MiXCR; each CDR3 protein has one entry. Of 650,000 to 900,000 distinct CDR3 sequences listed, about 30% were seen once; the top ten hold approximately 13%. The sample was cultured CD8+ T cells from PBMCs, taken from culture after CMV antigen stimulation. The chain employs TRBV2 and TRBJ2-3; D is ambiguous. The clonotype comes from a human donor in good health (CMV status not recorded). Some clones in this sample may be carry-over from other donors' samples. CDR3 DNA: TGTGCCAGCATTGAAAGCACAGATACGCAGTATTTT. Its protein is CASIESTDTQYF.